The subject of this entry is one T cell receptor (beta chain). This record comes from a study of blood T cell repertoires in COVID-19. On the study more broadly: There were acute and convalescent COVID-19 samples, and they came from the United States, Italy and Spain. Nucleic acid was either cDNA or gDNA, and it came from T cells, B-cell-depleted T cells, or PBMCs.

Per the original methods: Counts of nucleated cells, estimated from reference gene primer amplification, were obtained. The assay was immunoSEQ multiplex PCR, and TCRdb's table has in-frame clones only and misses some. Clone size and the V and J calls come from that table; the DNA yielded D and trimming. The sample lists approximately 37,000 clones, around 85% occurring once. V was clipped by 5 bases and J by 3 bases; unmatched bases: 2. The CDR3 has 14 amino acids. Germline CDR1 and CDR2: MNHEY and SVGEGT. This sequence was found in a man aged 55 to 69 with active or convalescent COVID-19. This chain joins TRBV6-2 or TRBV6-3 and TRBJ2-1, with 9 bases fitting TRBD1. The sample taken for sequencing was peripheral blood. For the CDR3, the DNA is TGTGCCAGCAGTACAGGGGGCTACTACAATGAGCAGTTCTTC. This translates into CASSTGGYYNEQFF.